This T cell receptor beta chain was identified in a study of CD8+ T cells in alopecia areata. Across the study: Twice daily, treated patients received 5 to 10 mg of oral tofacitinib. Findings and caveats of the study: The link between baseline CD8+ expansion and response remains uncertain with one nonresponder. Patients showed less clear TCR sequence sharing than mice, possibly partly because of HLA diversity. Scalp samples also yield sequences from resident alphabeta T cells of normal skin.

The treatment here: oral pan-JAK inhibitor, 5-10 mg twice daily. Lesional scalp tissue (obtained by punch biopsy) and peripheral blood were collected from alopecia areata patients. The authors extracted RNA and reverse transcribed it into cDNA as the sequencing template. TCRdb's table, derived via immunoSEQ multiplex PCR, lists solely in-frame clones and lacks some. The sample has 10,000 to 15,000 clones, 65% to 70% seen once; the top ten hold around 7%. As for this clone: Its matching antigen is unknown.

The V gene lost 3 bases and the J gene lost 10 bases, with 16 bases spanning the gap. Germline loops: CDR1 MNHEY, CDR2 SVGAGI. The CDR3 covers 15 residues. The rearrangement uses TRBV6-5 and TRBJ1-6, with D perhaps TRBD1 (6 bases). This material consisted of skin, taken at week 4, from a patient treated with tofacitinib. The receptor comes from a human donor with alopecia areata. CDR3 sequence: CASSYWGASESPLHF. The CDR3 DNA reads TGTGCCAGCAGTTATTGGGGGGCTTCGGAGTCACCCCTCCACTTT.